Following are 29 T cell receptor beta chains from one sample sequenced in a study of cytomegalovirus exposure and HLA in healthy donors. This table comes from immunoSEQ multiplex PCR, and its TCRdb copy is limited to in-frame clones, with some not included. This sample has approximately 160,000 clones, with roughly 84% found just once. The sample taken for sequencing was PBMCs. Receptor source: a young man in good health and CMV-seropositive.

J is TRBJ2-1 and V is TRBV9; 7 bases fit TRBD2. The CDR3 contains 17 residues. The ends lost 0 bases at V and 8 bases at J; junction bases unmatched: 14. CDR1 is SGDLS and CDR2 is YYNGEE in the germline V gene. The CDR3 region has the DNA TGTGCCAGCAGCGTAGAAATAGGTGGCGGGAGTACCTATGAGCAGTTCTTC. It encodes CASSVEIGGGSTYEQFF.

The CDR3 loop reads CAISGSGGTYEQYF. DNA of the CDR3: TGTGCCATCAGTGGCAGCGGGGGCACCTACGAGCAGTACTTC. V is TRBV10-3 and J is TRBJ2-7, with 8 bases fitting TRBD2. The CDR3 sequence is 14 residues long. Germline V gene data show CDR1 as ENHRY and CDR2 as SYGVKD. The V segment lost 4 bases and the J segment 2 bases; nucleotides outside the gene matches: 4.

In this sample, this clone turned up once. This chain links TRBV27 with TRBJ2-1, with D perhaps TRBD2 (5 bases). This CDR3 is 15 amino acids long. The V and J ends lost 2 bases and 4 bases respectively, with 12 bases between them. Germline V lookup: CDR1 MNHEY, CDR2 SMNVEV (reference sequence). CDR3 DNA sequence: TGTGCCAGCAGTTTAAACCGGGGAGCGTACAATGAGCAGTTCTTC. Amino acid sequence: CASSLNRGAYNEQFF.

The rearrangement joins TRBV30 to TRBJ2-5; tentative D call: TRBD1 (5 bases). CDR1 GTSNPN and CDR2 SVGIG come from the germline V gene (reference sequence). CDR3 size: 12 residues. V shed 0 bases and J shed 8 bases, with 10 bases lying between them. In nucleotides, the CDR3 is TGTGCCTGGAGTGTACAGGTGGATACCCAGTACTTC. This sequence encodes CAWSVQVDTQYF.

The V call is TRBV10-3, the J call TRBJ2-1; 12 bases fit TRBD2. Germline values: CDR1 ENHRY, CDR2 SYGVKD. V gave up 5 bases and J gave up 6 bases; unmatched junction bases: 8. The CDR3 runs to 16 residues. This CDR3 reads CAISSLAGGPGNEQFF. Written as DNA, the CDR3 is TGTGCCATCAGTTCCCTAGCGGGGGGGCCAGGCAATGAGCAGTTCTTC.

J is TRBJ1-1 and V is TRBV30; 10 positions agree with TRBD1. The CDR3 is 15 residues long. With 5 bases clipped from V and 2 bases from J, the junction kept 8 bases outside the gene matches. Germline CDR1 GTSNPN, CDR2 SVGIG (reference sequence). The DNA for the CDR3 is TGTGCCTGGGAGACAGGGGGCCTCGGCAACACTGAAGCTTTCTTT. Translated: CAWETGGLGNTEAFF.

The chain is built from TRBV25-1 and TRBJ2-1; D unclear. The germline V gene has CDR1 MGHDK and CDR2 SYGVNS. The CDR3 extends over 14 amino acids. Trimming removed 0 bases from V and 7 bases from J, with 10 bases in between. The CDR3 nucleotides are TGTGCCAGCAGTGAATACTTTTTTGAGAATGAGCAGTTCTTC. Translation gives CASSEYFFENEQFF. Full variable domain (outside the CDR3, taken from reference TRBV25-1 and TRBJ2-1): EADIYQTPRYLVIGTGKKITLECSQTMGHDKMYWYQQDPGMELHLIHYSYGVNSTEKGDLSSESTVSRIRTEHFPLTLESARPSHTSQYLCASSEYFFENEQFFGPGTRLTVL.

The rearrangement joins TRBV5-1 to TRBJ2-7, with D hard to call. CDR3 length equals 14 residues. The V end was cut by 0 bases, the J end by 6 bases, with 13 bases between. The germline CDR1 and CDR2 sequences are SGHRS and YFSETQ. The CDR3 is CASSLAVETREQYF. DNA for the CDR3: TGCGCCAGCAGCTTGGCCGTTGAGACTCGCGAGCAGTACTTC.

The rearrangement links TRBV9 to TRBJ1-4; TRBD1 is a possible D gene (6 bases). Germline V gives CDR1 SGDLS, CDR2 YYNGEE. The CDR3 length is 15 residues. V gave up 0 bases and J gave up 6 bases, with 12 bases separating them. DNA for the CDR3: TGTGCCAGCAGCGTAGCAGGGGCGCCGCATGAAAAACTGTTTTTT. Its protein is CASSVAGAPHEKLFF.

The V gene is TRBV19, the J gene TRBJ1-5; 7 positions agree with TRBD1. CDR1 LNHDA and CDR2 SQIVND come from the germline V gene (reference sequence). V was pared by 6 bases and J by 3 bases, with 5 bases of the junction left unmatched. The CDR3 covers 14 residues. The CDR3 is CASSHRGVNQPQHF. The CDR3 DNA reads TGTGCCAGTAGCCACAGGGGAGTCAATCAGCCCCAGCATTTT.

The rearrangement uses TRBV19 and TRBJ2-5, with D tentatively TRBD1 (6 bases). V gave up 5 bases and J gave up 5 bases, with 18 bases separating them. This CDR3 comprises 15 residues. The germline CDR1 and CDR2 sequences are LNHDA and SQIVND (reference sequence). The CDR3 DNA is TGTGCCAGTAGTCGCTGGCCTACAGGGACGGAGACCCAGTACTTC. Its translation is CASSRWPTGTETQYF.

This chain links TRBV6-5 with TRBJ1-6; D is unresolved. The germline V and J ends were trimmed by 6 bases and 6 bases, with 12 bases remaining between them. This CDR3 comprises 14 residues. Germline-derived CDR1 and CDR2 are MNHEY and SVGAGI. The CDR3 protein is CASRRDPFNSPLHF. For the CDR3, the DNA is TGTGCCAGCAGGCGCGATCCGTTTAATTCACCCCTCCACTTT.

This clone was observed once. The chain combines TRBV19 with TRBJ2-1; the match to TRBD2 covers 11 bases. This CDR3 contains 16 residues. The V gene's germline CDR1 is LNHDA and CDR2 SQIVND (reference sequence). V lost 5 bases, J lost 4 bases, and 7 bases stayed unmatched. The CDR3 reads CASSRGTSGRYNEQFF. The CDR3 bases are TGTGCCAGTAGTCGCGGAACTAGCGGGAGATACAATGAGCAGTTCTTC. Combining the CDR3 with reference TRBV19 and TRBJ2-1 gives the whole variable domain DGGITQSPKYLFRKEGQNVTLSCEQNLNHDAMYWYRQDPGQGLRLIYYSQIVNDFQKGDIAEGYSVSREKKESFPLTVTSAQKNPTAFYLCASSRGTSGRYNEQFFGPGTRLTVL.

This clone is medium-sized (0.01 to 0.1%). The CDR3, as DNA: TGTGCCAGCAGCCTCCAGGGGGCCGATGGCTACACCTTC. This codes for CASSLQGADGYTF. The chain combines TRBV13 with TRBJ1-2; 8 positions match TRBD1. This CDR3 is 13 amino acids long. The V and J ends lost 5 bases and 6 bases, in that order; junction bases with no gene match: 5. The germline V gene has CDR1 PRHDT and CDR2 FYEKMQ (reference sequence).

The CDR3 region is CASSWIDDRGYTGELFF. The DNA for the CDR3 is TGCGCCAGCAGCTGGATTGATGACAGGGGATATACCGGGGAGCTGTTTTTT. V usage is TRBV5-1 and J usage is TRBJ2-2; 8 nucleotides align to TRBD1. The germline gives CDR1 SGHRS, CDR2 YFSETQ. V was clipped by 3 bases and J by 5 bases; unmatched bases: 12. This CDR3 is 17 amino acids long.

The V call is TRBV18, the J call TRBJ2-5, with a tentative D call TRBD2 (6 bases). CDR1 is KGHSH and CDR2 is LQKENI in the germline V gene. The CDR3 sequence is 15 residues long. V lost 5 bases, J lost 1 base, and 14 bases lay in between. DNA for the CDR3: TGTGCCAGCTCATCGGGGGAGGATCCCCAAGAGACCCAGTACTTC. It translates to CASSSGEDPQETQYF.

V gene TRBV4-3 combines with J gene TRBJ1-1, with D perhaps matching TRBD1 (6 bases). This CDR3 has 14 residues. V was trimmed by 4 bases and J by 5 bases, leaving 14 bases between them. Germline V CDR1 and CDR2: LGHNA, YSLEER. CDR3 sequence (DNA): TGCGCCAGCAGCCTCAGGGGTGGTCGGACTGAAGCTTTCTTT. This encodes CASSLRGGRTEAFF.

This clone came up once. This chain connects TRBV4-2 to TRBJ2-7; perhaps TRBD1 as D (5 bases). Per the germline V gene, CDR1 is LGHNA and CDR2 is YNFKEQ. Trimming cost V 3 bases and J 7 bases, with 16 bases left between them. CDR3 length: 14 residues. The CDR3 reads CASSHLTAAGEQYF. The CDR3 DNA follows: TGTGCCAGCAGCCACCTCACTGCGGCAGGGGAGCAGTACTTC.

The rearrangement joins TRBV9 to TRBJ1-2; tentative D call: TRBD1 (6 bases). The ends were cut back, 0 bases at V and 8 bases at J, with 8 bases in the middle. This CDR3 has 12 residues. From germline, CDR1 is SGDLS and CDR2 YYNGEE. The CDR3 region is CASSVVRGGYTF. The CDR3, as DNA: TGTGCCAGCAGCGTAGTCAGGGGAGGCTACACCTTC.

J is TRBJ2-7 and V is TRBV28; 8 bases are a match to TRBD2. The CDR3 loop spans 15 amino acids. Germline values: CDR1 MDHEN, CDR2 SYDVKM. The junction had 8 bases not matched to a gene; V was cut back by 2 bases and J by 5 bases. CDR3 sequence: CASSLSSGRRHEQYF. CDR3 coding DNA: TGTGCCAGCAGTTTAAGCAGCGGGAGAAGGCACGAGCAGTACTTC.

The table lists this clone with a count of one. This chain uses TRBV15 with TRBJ2-5; TRBD2 agrees at 7 bases. After removal of 5 bases from V and 4 bases from J, the junction contained 4 bases not matched to a gene. The length of the CDR3 is 13 residues. From germline, CDR1 is LNHNV and CDR2 YYDKDF (reference sequence). The CDR3 region is CATSRGLTETQYF. The DNA of the CDR3 is TGTGCCACCAGCCGGGGACTAACAGAGACCCAGTACTTC.

The chain couples TRBV4-3 to TRBJ2-7; the match to TRBD1 covers 7 bases. The CDR3 runs to 18 residues. The V and J ends lost 2 bases and 2 bases, in that order; junction bases with no gene match: 15. Germline CDR1 reads LGHNA; CDR2 reads YSLEER. The CDR3 DNA is TGCGCCAGCAGCCAAACGCTGAGGGCCCCGACAGGGACCTACGAGCAGTACTTC. It yields the protein CASSQTLRAPTGTYEQYF.

There are many counts of this clone. J is TRBJ2-7 and V is TRBV28; TRBD2 is a possible D gene (7 bases). The CDR3 has 12 amino acids. V was pared by 6 bases and J by 3 bases, with 9 bases between. Germline V CDR1 and CDR2: MDHEN, SYDVKM. Here the CDR3 reads CASSGGLYEQYF. CDR3 nucleotides: TGTGCCAGCAGCGGGGGGCTCTACGAGCAGTACTTC.

V usage is TRBV14 and J usage is TRBJ1-2; unclear D gene. The CDR3 has 15 residues. The V end was cut by 0 bases, the J end by 3 bases, with 11 bases between. Germline CDR1 reads SGHDN; CDR2 reads FVKESK. Written as DNA, the CDR3 is TGTGCCAGCAGCCAAGATCCTGTTTATCACTATGGCTACACCTTC. Translating gives CASSQDPVYHYGYTF.

V usage is TRBV7-9 and J usage is TRBJ1-1; no clear D gene. V gave up 3 bases and J gave up 0 bases, with 8 bases separating them. Germline V gene lookup returns CDR1 SEHNR and CDR2 FQNEAQ (reference sequence). The CDR3 runs 14 residues. The CDR3 DNA reads as TGTGCCAGCAGCTTTATCGGGATGAACACTGAAGCTTTCTTT. It is translated as CASSFIGMNTEAFF.

V and J are TRBV6-6 and TRBJ1-2; 7 bases fit TRBD1. This CDR3 is 15 amino acids long. Germline loops: CDR1 MNHNY, CDR2 SVGAGI (reference sequence). Losses at the gene ends were 0 bases for V and 2 bases for J; bases not matched to a gene: 3. In DNA form, the CDR3 reads TGTGCCAGCAGTTACTCGGAGGGGGCAAACTATGGCTACACCTTC. As protein: CASSYSEGANYGYTF.

The genes are TRBV7-9 and TRBJ1-2; 7 positions agree with TRBD1. CDR3 length: 19 amino acids. The ends lost 2 bases at V and 0 bases at J; junction bases unmatched: 15. Germline-derived CDR1 and CDR2 are SEHNR and FQNEAQ (reference sequence). DNA of the CDR3: TGTGCCAGCAGCTTAACCCCCCGACAGGGACAGTTAGCTAACTATGGCTACACCTTC. Its translation is CASSLTPRQGQLANYGYTF.

This clone appeared a single time. The V gene is TRBV30, the J gene TRBJ1-2, with D possibly matching TRBD1 (5 bases). Germline values: CDR1 GTSNPN, CDR2 SVGIG (reference sequence). With 4 bases removed from V and 6 bases from J, the gap between germline ends came to 15 bases. There are 13 residues in the CDR3. The chain's CDR3 is CAWIDHFRDGYTF. The DNA of the CDR3 is TGTGCCTGGATCGACCATTTCAGGGATGGCTACACCTTC.

The chain recombines TRBV28 with TRBJ1-2; TRBD1 aligns across 10 bases. V dropped 5 bases and J dropped 8; count of bases not matched to a gene: 8. This CDR3 has 14 residues. CDR1 and CDR2 from the germline V gene are MDHEN and SYDVKM. The CDR3 sequence is CASSPGTGAEGYTF. The DNA for the CDR3 is TGTGCCAGCAGTCCCGGGACAGGGGCTGAGGGCTACACCTTC.